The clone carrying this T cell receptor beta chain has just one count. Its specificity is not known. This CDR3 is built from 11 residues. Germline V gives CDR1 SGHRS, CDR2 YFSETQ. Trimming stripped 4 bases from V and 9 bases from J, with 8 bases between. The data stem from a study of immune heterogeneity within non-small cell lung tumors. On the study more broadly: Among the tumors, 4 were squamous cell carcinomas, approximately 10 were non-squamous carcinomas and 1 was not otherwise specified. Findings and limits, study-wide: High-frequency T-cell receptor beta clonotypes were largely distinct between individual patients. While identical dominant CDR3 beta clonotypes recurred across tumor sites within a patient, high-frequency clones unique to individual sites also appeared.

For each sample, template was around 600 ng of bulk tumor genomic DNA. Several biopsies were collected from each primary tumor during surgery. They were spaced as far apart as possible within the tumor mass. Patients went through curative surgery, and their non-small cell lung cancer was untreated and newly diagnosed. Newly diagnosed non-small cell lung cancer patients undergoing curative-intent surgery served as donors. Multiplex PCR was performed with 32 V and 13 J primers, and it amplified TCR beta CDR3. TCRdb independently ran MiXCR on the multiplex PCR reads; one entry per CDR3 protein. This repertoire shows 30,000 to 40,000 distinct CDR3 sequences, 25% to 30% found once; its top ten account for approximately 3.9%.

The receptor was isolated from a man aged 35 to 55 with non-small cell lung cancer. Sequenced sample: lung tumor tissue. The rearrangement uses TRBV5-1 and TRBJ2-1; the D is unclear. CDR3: CASSLALEQFF. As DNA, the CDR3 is TGCGCCAGCAGCCTCGCCCTTGAGCAGTTCTTC.